This record looks at one TCR beta chain sequence and its context. The data originate from a study of regulatory T cells in long-lasting Graves disease. Library construction for TCR beta used iRepertoire HTBI primers and Arm-PCR of CDR3 regions. TCRdb reanalysed the multiplex PCR reads using MiXCR and keeps one entry per CDR3 protein. The table records about 560,000 distinct CDR3 sequences, 15% to 20% of them present only once. Time point reported: newly diagnosed GD, antithyroid drugs for less than 3 months. From PBMCs, RNA was extracted and then used to make the TCR library. Another study also made use of these data, one on T cells in Graves' hyperthyroidism and ophthalmopathy.

The TCR was taken from a man between 18 and 29 years old with Graves disease. The sample here was peripheral blood mononuclear cells (PBMCs), taken at new diagnosis, from a patient treated with antithyroid drugs.

The CDR3 sequence: CASTGNNYGYTF. CDR3 bases: TGTGCCAGCACGGGCAACAACTATGGCTACACCTTC. The genes are TRBV28 and TRBJ1-2; no clear D. Trimming took 7 bases from V and 2 from J, leaving 8 bases between them. The CDR3 consists of 12 residues. Germline V gives CDR1 MDHEN, CDR2 SYDVKM.